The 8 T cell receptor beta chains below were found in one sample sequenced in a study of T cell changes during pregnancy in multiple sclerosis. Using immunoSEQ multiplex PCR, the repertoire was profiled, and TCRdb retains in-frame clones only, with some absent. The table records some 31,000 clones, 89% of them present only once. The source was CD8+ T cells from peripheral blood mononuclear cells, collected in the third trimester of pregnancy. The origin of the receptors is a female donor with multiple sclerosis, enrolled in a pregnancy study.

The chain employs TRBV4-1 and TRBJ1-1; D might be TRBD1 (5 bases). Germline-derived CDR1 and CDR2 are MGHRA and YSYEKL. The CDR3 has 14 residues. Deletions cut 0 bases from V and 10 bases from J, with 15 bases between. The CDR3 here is CASSQDNWGGTAFF. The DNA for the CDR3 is TGCGCCAGCAGCCAAGATAACTGGGGAGGGACAGCTTTCTTT.

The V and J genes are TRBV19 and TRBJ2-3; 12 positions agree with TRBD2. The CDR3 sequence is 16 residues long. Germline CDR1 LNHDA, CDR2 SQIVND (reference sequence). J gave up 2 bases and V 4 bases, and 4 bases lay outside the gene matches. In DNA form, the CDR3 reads TGTGCCAGTAGTAAATGGACTAGCGGGGCCACAGATACGCAGTATTTT. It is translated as CASSKWTSGATDTQYF. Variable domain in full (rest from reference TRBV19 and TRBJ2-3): DGGITQSPKYLFRKEGQNVTLSCEQNLNHDAMYWYRQDPGQGLRLIYYSQIVNDFQKGDIAEGYSVSREKKESFPLTVTSAQKNPTAFYLCASSKWTSGATDTQYFGPGTRLTVL.

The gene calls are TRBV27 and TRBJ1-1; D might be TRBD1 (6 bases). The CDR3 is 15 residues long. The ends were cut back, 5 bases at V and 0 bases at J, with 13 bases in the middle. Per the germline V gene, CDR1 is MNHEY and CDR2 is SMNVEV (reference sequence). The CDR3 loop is CASSPRQALNTEAFF. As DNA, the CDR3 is TGTGCCAGCAGTCCCCGACAGGCGTTGAACACTGAAGCTTTCTTT.

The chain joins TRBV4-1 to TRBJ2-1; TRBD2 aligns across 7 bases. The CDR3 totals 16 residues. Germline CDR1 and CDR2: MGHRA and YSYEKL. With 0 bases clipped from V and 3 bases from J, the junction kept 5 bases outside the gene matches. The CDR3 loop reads CASSQEGGLLYNEQFF. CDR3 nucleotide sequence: TGCGCCAGCAGCCAAGAGGGGGGACTACTCTACAATGAGCAGTTCTTC.

Here the CDR3 DNA reads TGTGCCTGGAGCGGGATAGCTAACTATGGCTACACCTTC. Protein product: CAWSGIANYGYTF. The gene calls are TRBV30 and TRBJ1-2; D is undetermined. CDR3 length equals 13 residues. V was shortened by 3 bases and J by 0 bases, with 8 bases between the two germline ends. Looked up from germline, CDR1 is GTSNPN and CDR2 is SVGIG (reference sequence).

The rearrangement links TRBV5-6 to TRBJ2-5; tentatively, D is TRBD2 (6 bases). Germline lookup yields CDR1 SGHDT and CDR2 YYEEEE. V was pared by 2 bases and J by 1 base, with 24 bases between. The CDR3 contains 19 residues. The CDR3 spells CASSLEGQAGKVFQETQYF. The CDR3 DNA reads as TGTGCCAGCAGCTTAGAGGGCCAAGCGGGTAAAGTTTTCCAAGAGACCCAGTACTTC.

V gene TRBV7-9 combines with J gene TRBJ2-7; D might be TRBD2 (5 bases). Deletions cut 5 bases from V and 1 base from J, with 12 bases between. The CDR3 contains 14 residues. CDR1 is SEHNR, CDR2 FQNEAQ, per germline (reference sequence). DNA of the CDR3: TGTGCCAGCAGCACCCCAGAGCGGTCCTACGAGCAGTACTTC. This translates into CASSTPERSYEQYF.

CDR3 amino acids: CAWSVPGQLFSTDTQYF. CDR3 nucleotides: TGTGCCTGGAGTGTACCAGGGCAGCTTTTCAGCACAGATACGCAGTATTTT. The chain is built from TRBV30 and TRBJ2-3; a possible D gene is TRBD1 (5 bases). CDR3 length: 17 amino acids. CDR1 is GTSNPN and CDR2 is SVGIG in the germline V gene (reference sequence). The ends were cut back, 0 bases at V and 0 bases at J, with 16 bases in the middle. Full variable domain (rest looked up from reference TRBV30 and TRBJ2-3): SQTIHQWPATLVQPVGSPLSLECTVEGTSNPNLYWYRQAAGRGLQLLFYSVGIGQISSEVPQNLSASRPQDRQFILSSKKLLLSDSGFYLCAWSVPGQLFSTDTQYFGPGTRLTVL.